This T cell receptor (beta chain) was recovered during a study of T-cell memory formation after mild COVID-19. Study overall: Largely, TCR clusters stayed within a single donor. Whole-study findings and limits: Mainly CM and EM harbored the contracting CD4+ clones; mainly EMRA harbored the CD8+ ones.

This clonotype was detected ten times or more. The antigen is unknown. A junction end diverges from the germline sequence, so it may reflect a read error. One entry per CDR3 protein results from TCRdb running MiXCR on the 5' RACE reads. The repertoire holds nearly 350,000 distinct CDR3 sequences, roughly 13% seen once, with 20% to 25% in the top ten. The sample taken for sequencing was PBMCs or a T cell subset sorted from them (not recorded which). The TCR was taken from a man between 18 and 29 years old who had mild COVID-19 (a few samples of this study predate the infection). Cell type and time point are not known.

The CDR3 region has the DNA TGTGCCAGCAGCTTAGCCCCCGGGGGAGAGACCCAGTACTTC. The encoded protein is CASSLAPGGETQYF. The chain combines TRBV5-1 with TRBJ2-5, with D tentatively TRBD2 (6 bases). Germline CDR1 and CDR2: SGHRS and YFSETQ. The CDR3 length is 14 residues.